A single sample gave rise to the 13 T cell receptor beta chains below, sequenced in a study of T cell repertoires in aging, cancer and after chemotherapy. Amplification of TCR beta used genomic DNA extracted from peripheral blood. Multiplex touch-down PCR with TRB-A/B primers amplified rearranged V-D-J TRB sequences. TCRdb independently ran MiXCR on the multiplex PCR reads; one entry per CDR3 protein. The table records some 11,000 distinct CDR3 sequences, roughly 30% of them present only once. Input material: blood. Receptor source: a human donor in good health.

This clonotype occurred a few times. The chain uses TRBV7-9 and TRBJ2-2; TRBD1 matches at 8 bases. The CDR3 totals 14 residues. The V gene end was trimmed by 11 bases and the J gene end by 0 bases; junction bases not matched to a gene: 5. Per the germline V gene, CDR1 is SEHNR and CDR2 is FQNEAQ (reference sequence). The CDR3 nucleotides read TGTGCCGCCGAGACAGGGGCGAACACCGGGGAGCTGTTTTTT. Translated, it gives CAAETGANTGELFF.

Turning to this clonotype: Its ends do not fully match the called genes, so a read error is possible. J is TRBJ1-1 and V is TRBV18; 7 bases line up with TRBD1. Germline V CDR1 and CDR2: KGHSH, LQKENI. The CDR3 has 14 amino acids. As DNA, the CDR3 is TGTGCCAGCTTACCACCCGACAGGGACACTGAAGCTTTCTTT. Translation: CASLPPDRDTEAFF.

This clonotype is medium-sized within its sample. The CDR3 loop is CASSDGVGVYGYTF. The CDR3 DNA reads as TGTGCCAGCAGTGATGGGGTGGGAGTCTATGGCTACACCTTC. The V and J genes are TRBV6-1 and TRBJ1-2; no reliable D call. Germline V gene data show CDR1 as MNHNS and CDR2 as SASEGT. The CDR3 length is 14 residues. Trimming removed 3 bases from V and 4 bases from J, with 12 bases in between.

Concerning this clonotype: Its ends do not fully match the called genes, so a read error is possible. The chain joins TRBV6-5 to TRBJ2-5; the match to TRBD2 covers 8 bases. Germline V lookup: CDR1 MNHEY, CDR2 SVGAGI. There are 13 residues in the CDR3. The CDR3 reads CASSQRESETPYF. The CDR3, as DNA: TGTGCCAGCAGCCAGCGGGAGAGCGAGACCCCGTACTTC.

This clonotype was detected only a few times. This chain uses TRBV5-4 with TRBJ2-2; TRBD1 aligns across 11 bases. The V segment lost 4 bases and the J segment 7 bases; nucleotides outside the gene matches: 12. This CDR3 comprises 17 residues. From germline, CDR1 is SGHNT and CDR2 YYREEE (reference sequence). The DNA of the CDR3 is TGTGCCAGCAGCGCTAGCCTTTGGACAGGGGGCATCGGGGAGCTGTTTTTT. Protein product: CASSASLWTGGIGELFF. Complete variable domain (other parts from reference TRBV5-4 and TRBJ2-2): ETGVTQSPTHLIKTRGQQVTLRCSSQSGHNTVSWYQQALGQGPQFIFQYYREEENGRGNFPPRFSGLQFPNYSSELNVNALELDDSALYLCASSASLWTGGIGELFFGEGSRLTVL.

The CDR3 DNA reads TGTGCCAGCAGCTTAGAAGGAGGCGGCTACACCTTC. Protein sequence: CASSLEGGGYTF. The chain has TRBV7-2 and TRBJ1-2; D gene uncertain. The CDR3 has 12 residues. V lost 1 base, J lost 8 bases, and 8 bases lay in between. The germline gives CDR1 SGHTA, CDR2 FQGNSA.

V gene TRBV28 combines with J gene TRBJ2-7; no definite D call. This CDR3 has 14 residues. Deletions cut 9 bases from V and 2 bases from J, with 17 bases between. CDR1 and CDR2 (germline): MDHEN, SYDVKM. CDR3 sequence: CASTRPTEAYEQYF. CDR3 nucleotides: TGTGCCAGTACCCGGCCGACGGAAGCCTACGAGCAGTACTTC.

As for this clonotype: The conserved phenylalanine or tryptophan is not found at the CDR3 terminus, so this likely reflects a read error. The genes are TRBV20-1 and TRBJ2-7; D unresolved. The CDR3 sequence is 13 residues long. With 5 bases removed from V and 0 bases from J, the gap between germline ends came to 11 bases. The V gene's germline CDR1 is DFQATT and CDR2 SNEGSKA (reference sequence). The CDR3, as DNA: TGCAGTGCTCATTACTCCAACTCCTACGAGCAGTACATC. It encodes CSAHYSNSYEQYI.

V usage is TRBV9 and J usage is TRBJ1-6; D might be TRBD1 (5 bases). This CDR3 is built from 14 residues. The germline V and J ends were trimmed by 4 bases and 5 bases, with 10 bases remaining between them. The germline V gene has CDR1 SGDLS and CDR2 YYNGEE. Here the CDR3 reads CASSPRGDNSPLHF. The DNA for the CDR3 is TGTGCCAGCAGCCCTCGAGGGGATAATTCACCCCTCCACTTT.

A single count supports this clonotype. V gene TRBV19 combines with J gene TRBJ1-1; D unclear. Germline CDR1 reads LNHDA; CDR2 reads SQIVND (reference sequence). The germline V and J ends were trimmed by 3 bases and 0 bases, with 17 bases remaining between them. This CDR3 has 17 amino acids. CDR3 in DNA: TGTGCCAGTAGTATTATGTCAGATTACAGTTTGAACACTGAAGCTTTCTTT. It encodes CASSIMSDYSLNTEAFF.

This clonotype has just a few counts. The genes are TRBV27 and TRBJ1-4, with D possibly being TRBD1 (6 bases). The CDR3 contains 14 residues. Trimming took off 8 bases at V and 1 base at J, with 11 bases between the two ends. Germline assignment: CDR1 MNHEY and CDR2 SMNVEV (reference sequence). The CDR3 protein is CASSTGLTNEKLFF. CDR3 nucleotides: TGTGCCAGCTCTACAGGGTTAACTAATGAAAAACTGTTTTTT.

This clonotype was seen only a few times. J is TRBJ1-4 and V is TRBV15; D gene unclear. The CDR3 is 16 amino acids. Germline CDR1 and CDR2: LNHNV and YYDKDF (reference sequence). Trimming removed 3 bases from V and 0 bases from J, with 11 bases in between. Here the CDR3 DNA reads TGTGCCACCAGCAGTCCCCTAGGGTCAACTAATGAAAAACTGTTTTTT. This sequence encodes CATSSPLGSTNEKLFF.

This clonotype was counted a few times. This chain connects TRBV30 to TRBJ1-5; TRBD1 matches 8 bases. The trim removed 1 base at V and 9 bases at J, leaving 11 bases unmatched. CDR3 length equals 15 residues. CDR1 and CDR2 from the germline V gene are GTSNPN and SVGIG (reference sequence). CDR3 DNA: TGTGCCTGGAGTGCCCGGGACAGGACATCGCCGCCCCAGCATTTT. It codes for CAWSARDRTSPPQHF.